This TCR beta chain was sequenced for a study of vaccination and CD4 T cells after COVID-19. Treatment given: approximately 10-day PBMC culture with coronavirus spike peptide pools or control peptides (ViraFEST assay). The Oncomine TCR Beta short-read assay was applied to DNA of cultured CD4+ T cells. TCRdb passed the PCR reads through MiXCR, listing each CDR3 protein once. The sample records about 19,000 distinct CDR3 sequences, approximately 37% being singletons. About this clonotype: Its specificity is not known.

This receptor was identified in a human donor with COVID-19. Sequenced input: cultured CD4+ T cells from blood.

The CDR3 reads CASSPGGTSYEQYF. The CDR3 region has the DNA TGTGCCAGCAGCCCCGGGGGGACCTCCTACGAGCAGTACTTC. V gene TRBV7-8 combines with J gene TRBJ2-7; 7 bases line up with TRBD2. This CDR3 has 14 residues. The V gene's germline CDR1 is SGHVS and CDR2 FQNEAQ. J gave up 0 bases and V 5 bases, and 4 bases lay outside the gene matches.